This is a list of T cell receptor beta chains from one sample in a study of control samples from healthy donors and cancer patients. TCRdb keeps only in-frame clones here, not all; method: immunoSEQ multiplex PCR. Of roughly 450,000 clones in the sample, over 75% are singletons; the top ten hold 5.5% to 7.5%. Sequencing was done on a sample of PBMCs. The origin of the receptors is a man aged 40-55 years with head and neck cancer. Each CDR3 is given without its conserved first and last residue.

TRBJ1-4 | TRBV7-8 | ASRIGQGATFGTFSHEKLF
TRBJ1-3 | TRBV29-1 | SVGDSFSGNTIY
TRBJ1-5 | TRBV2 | ASRTTSNQPQH
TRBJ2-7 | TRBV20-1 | SASRASGMNYEQY
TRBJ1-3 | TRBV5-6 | ASSLRSGNTIY
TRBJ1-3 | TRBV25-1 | ASSESGDGNTIY
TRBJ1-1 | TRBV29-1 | SVEDVGVLNTEAF
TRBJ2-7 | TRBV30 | AWSVMGTGLYEQY
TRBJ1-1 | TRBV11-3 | ASSLEGRGRRNTEAF
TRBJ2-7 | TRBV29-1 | SVEDRDRGLYEQY
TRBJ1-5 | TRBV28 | ASTFGERQPQH
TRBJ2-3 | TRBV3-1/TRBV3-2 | ASSQGIASGGDTQY
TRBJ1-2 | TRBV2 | ASSPQRALWGQGANYGYT
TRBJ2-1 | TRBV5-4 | ASSSGLGFDNEQF
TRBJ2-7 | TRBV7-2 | ASSSLDSYEQY
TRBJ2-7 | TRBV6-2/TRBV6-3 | ASSPGLGGYEQY
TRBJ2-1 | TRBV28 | ASMRTSGYNEQF
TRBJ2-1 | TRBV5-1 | ASSTGTSGGQQF
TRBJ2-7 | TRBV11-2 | ASRSGLGYEQY
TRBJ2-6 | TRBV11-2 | ASSPRGGSTANVLT
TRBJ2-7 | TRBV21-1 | ASSALGGAGEQY
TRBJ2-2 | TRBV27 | ASSLRLAGTGELF
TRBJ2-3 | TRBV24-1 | ATGWGTDTQY
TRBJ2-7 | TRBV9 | ASSVGPGGAYEQY
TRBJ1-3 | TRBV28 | ASSLRDRNTIY
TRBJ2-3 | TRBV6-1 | ASSEAKTGRFLRSTDTQY
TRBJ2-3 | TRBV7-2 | ASSLGLAGGQDTQY
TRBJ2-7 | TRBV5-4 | ASSFGREGVEQY
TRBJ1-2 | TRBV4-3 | ASSRTGDLTNYGYT
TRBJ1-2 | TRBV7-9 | ASSAGTGYGYT
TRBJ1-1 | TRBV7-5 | ARSLVGRENTEAF
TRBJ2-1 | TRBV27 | ASSLRPHNEQF
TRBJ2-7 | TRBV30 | AGTSSSYEQY
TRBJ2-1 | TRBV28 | ASTLVEGTSGEQF
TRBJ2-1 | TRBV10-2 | ASSESRRGLSNEQF
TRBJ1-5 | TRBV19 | ASSLVPGNQPQH
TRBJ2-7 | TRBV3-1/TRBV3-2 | ASSLGTGVTYEQY
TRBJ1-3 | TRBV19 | ASRVREAFRNTIY
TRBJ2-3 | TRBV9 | ASSPRMIGTQY
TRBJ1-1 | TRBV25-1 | ASSAIPGITEAF
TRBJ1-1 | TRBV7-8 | ASSPQSLNTEAF
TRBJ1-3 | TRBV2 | ASSGSGLGNTIY
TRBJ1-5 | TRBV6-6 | ASSYGGNSNQPQH
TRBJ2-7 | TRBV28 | ASTSEASGSREQY
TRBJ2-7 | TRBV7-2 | ASSSLAGGPYEQY
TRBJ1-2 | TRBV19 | ASTKTGEEYYGYT
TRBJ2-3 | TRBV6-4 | ASSPFRDRGTDTQY
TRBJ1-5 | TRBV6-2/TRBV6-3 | ASSTWTIPNSNQPQH
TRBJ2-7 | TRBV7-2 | ASSPTGDRAYEQY
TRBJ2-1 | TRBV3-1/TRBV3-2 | ASSRDRGYNEQF
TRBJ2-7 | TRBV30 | AWSPGSGGTYEQY
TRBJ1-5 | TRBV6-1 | ASSDSGPNQPQH
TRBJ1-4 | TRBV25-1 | ASSEPPGQGNEKLF
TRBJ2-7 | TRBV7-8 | ASSLESGHVYEQY